The 17 T cell receptor beta chains below all came from one sample that was sequenced in a study of blood T cells in healthy people across ages. Sample-barcoded 5' priming and a J-beta primer mix drove a second PCR of 7 to 11 cycles. Via MiXCR, TCRdb re-called the 5' RACE reads, giving one row per CDR3 protein. The table includes over 1,200,000 distinct CDR3 sequences, 45% to 70% detected once. Sequencing was performed on blood. The receptor set was obtained from a man between 18 and 35 years old in good health.

The chain combines TRBV4-3 with TRBJ2-1, with D perhaps being TRBD1 or TRBD2 (5 bases each). V was shortened by 2 bases and J by 7 bases, with 15 bases between the two germline ends. Germline V gene lookup returns CDR1 LGHNA and CDR2 YSLEER. This CDR3 has 15 residues. CDR3 sequence: CASSQNSGTGNEQFF. DNA for the CDR3: TGCGCCAGCAGCCAAAACTCGGGGACGGGGAATGAGCAGTTCTTC.

The sample holds one count of this clonotype. The chain carries TRBV7-8 and TRBJ2-1; 10 bases line up with TRBD2. From germline, CDR1 is SGHVS and CDR2 FQNEAQ. V gave up 8 bases and J gave up 6 bases; unmatched junction bases: 16. The length of the CDR3 is 17 residues. CDR3 DNA: TGTGCCAGCGGAGGTCCCGGCCTAGCGGGGGACGGCAATGAGCAGTTCTTC. Amino acid sequence: CASGGPGLAGDGNEQFF.

The chain uses TRBV18 and TRBJ2-7, with D maybe TRBD1 (5 bases). V was shortened by 8 bases and J by 2 bases, with 13 bases between the two germline ends. CDR1 is KGHSH and CDR2 is LQKENI in the germline V gene. There are 13 residues in the CDR3. The CDR3 sequence: CASRQGYAYEQYF. CDR3 DNA sequence: TGTGCCAGCCGTCAGGGTTACGCCTACGAGCAGTACTTC.

This clonotype was observed a few times. Just one base apart from a much larger clone, this may be a read error. V usage is TRBV7-2 and J usage is TRBJ1-1; D not resolved. Trimming took 7 bases from V and 1 from J, leaving 10 bases between them. This CDR3 is built from 13 residues. Germline CDR1 and CDR2: SGHTA and FQGNSA. CDR3 nucleotides: TGTGCCAGCACCCCTGGGCCGAACACTGAAGCTTTCTTT. The encoded protein is CASTPGPNTEAFF.

The V gene is TRBV5-5, the J gene TRBJ2-7, with no clear D. Germline-derived CDR1 and CDR2 are SGHKS and YYEKEE (reference sequence). The CDR3 extends over 14 amino acids. V lost 0 bases, J lost 4 bases, and 11 bases lay in between. CDR3 sequence: CASSLAQTYYEQYF. The CDR3 DNA reads as TGTGCCAGCAGCTTGGCCCAGACTTATTACGAGCAGTACTTC.

This clonotype appeared a single time. The V and J genes are TRBV10-2 and TRBJ2-4; 9 nucleotides line up with TRBD2. The closer fit of TRBJ2-7 to the DNA end suggests the J call may be wrong. The CDR3 spans 15 residues. CDR1 is WSHSY, CDR2 SAAADI, per germline. This CDR3 is CASSESQRGAYEQYF. The CDR3 nucleotides read TGCGCCAGCAGTGAGTCTCAGCGGGGGGCCTACGAGCAGTACTTC.

In its sample, this clonotype was seen many times. V usage is TRBV27 and J usage is TRBJ2-2; D remains ambiguous. V lost 6 bases and J lost 2, with 4 bases in between. The CDR3 length is 12 residues. Germline values: CDR1 MNHEY, CDR2 SMNVEV (reference sequence). The CDR3, as DNA: TGTGCCAGCAGCAAAAACACCGGGGAGCTGTTTTTT. Protein product: CASSKNTGELFF.

The chain combines TRBV12-3 or TRBV12-4 with TRBJ2-1; 7 bases are a match to TRBD1. V trimming: 1 base; J trimming: 8 bases; junction bases outside the gene matches: 8. The CDR3 runs 15 residues. The CDR3 loop is CASSLGLRGIDEQFF. The CDR3 DNA reads TGTGCCAGCAGTTTAGGACTCAGGGGGATCGATGAGCAGTTCTTC.

The chain couples TRBV2 to TRBJ2-3, with D possibly matching TRBD1 (5 bases). V shed 7 bases and J shed 2 bases, with 16 bases lying between them. In germline, CDR1 is SNHLY, CDR2 FYNNEI. The CDR3 covers 15 residues. The DNA of the CDR3 is TGTGCCAGCAACGGCGGCAGGGTGCACACAGATACGCAGTATTTT. Protein sequence: CASNGGRVHTDTQYF.

The gene calls are TRBV6-2 or TRBV6-3 and TRBJ2-7; 9 bases line up with TRBD1. With V trimmed by 5 bases and J by 2 bases, 4 bases remained unmatched. The CDR3 extends over 14 amino acids. CDR1 and CDR2 (germline): MNHEY, SVGEGT. The CDR3 here is CASSGTGRTYEQYF. DNA of the CDR3: TGTGCCAGCAGTGGGACAGGGAGAACCTACGAGCAGTACTTC.

This chain connects TRBV27 to TRBJ2-3; 7 nucleotides agree with TRBD2. V lost 7 bases, J lost 0 bases, and 7 bases stayed unmatched. The CDR3 extends over 15 amino acids. Per the germline V gene, CDR1 is MNHEY and CDR2 is SMNVEV (reference sequence). CDR3 sequence reads: CASTSGTTSTDTQYF. CDR3 in DNA: TGTGCCAGCACCTCAGGGACTACTAGCACAGATACGCAGTATTTT.

The chain combines TRBV5-1 with TRBJ1-2, with D uncertain. The germline V gene encodes CDR1 SGHRS and CDR2 YFSETQ. This CDR3 spans 14 amino acids. Trimming left V 4 bases short and J 3 bases short, with 13 bases between. The CDR3: CASSVGPADYGYTF. CDR3 in DNA: TGCGCCAGCAGCGTCGGTCCGGCTGACTATGGCTACACCTTC.

V gene TRBV7-9 combines with J gene TRBJ2-2; D possibly matches TRBD1 or TRBD2 (5 bases each). Germline CDR1 reads SEHNR; CDR2 reads FQNEAQ (reference sequence). The CDR3 runs to 18 residues. Trimming took 1 base from V and 0 from J, leaving 15 bases between them. This chain's CDR3 is CASSLEGTATSNTGELFF. In DNA form, the CDR3 reads TGTGCCAGCAGCTTAGAAGGGACCGCGACATCGAACACCGGGGAGCTGTTTTTT.

The chain carries TRBV12-3 or TRBV12-4 and TRBJ2-5; no clear D. Trimming took off 5 bases at V and 7 bases at J, with 14 bases between the two ends. The CDR3 consists of 13 residues. CDR3 in DNA: TGTGCCAGCAGTATCCATTTCGTGGGGACCCAGTACTTC. Translating gives CASSIHFVGTQYF.

The V call is TRBV13, the J call TRBJ2-1, with D unresolved. CDR1 is PRHDT and CDR2 is FYEKMQ in the germline V gene (reference sequence). The CDR3 loop spans 15 amino acids. V was shortened by 2 bases and J by 1 base, with 9 bases between the two germline ends. In nucleotides, the CDR3 is TGTGCCAGCAGCTTAAGGCAGCGATCCTACAATGAGCAGTTCTTC. The encoded protein is CASSLRQRSYNEQFF.

In its sample, this clonotype was seen a few times. The gene calls are TRBV29-1 and TRBJ1-2; D is ambiguous. Between the trimmed V and J ends, which lost 4 bases and 0 bases, there was a span of 9 bases. The CDR3 totals 13 residues. Germline CDR1 SQVTM, CDR2 ANQGSEA. DNA for the CDR3: TGCAGCGTTGCCGTGGAATCTAACTATGGCTACACCTTC. Translated: CSVAVESNYGYTF. The full variable domain, its missing parts supplied by reference TRBV29-1 and TRBJ1-2, is SAVISQKPSRDICQRGTSLTIQCQVDSQVTMMFWYRQQPGQSLTLIATANQGSEATYESGFVIDKFPISRPNLTFSTLTVSNMSPEDSSIYLCSVAVESNYGYTFGSGTRLTVV.

J is TRBJ1-2 and V is TRBV20-1; D call uncertain. The germline gives CDR1 DFQATT, CDR2 SNEGSKA (reference sequence). Deletions cut 0 bases from V and 0 bases from J, with 8 bases between. The CDR3 is 14 amino acids. The CDR3 coding sequence is TGCAGTGCTAGAGAAGTTTGGGCTAACTATGGCTACACCTTC. This translates into CSAREVWANYGYTF.